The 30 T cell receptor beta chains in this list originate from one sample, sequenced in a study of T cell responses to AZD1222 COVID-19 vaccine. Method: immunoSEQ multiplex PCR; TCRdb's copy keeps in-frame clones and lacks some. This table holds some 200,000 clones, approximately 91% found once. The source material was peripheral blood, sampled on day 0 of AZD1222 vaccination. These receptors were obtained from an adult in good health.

CDR3 protein: CASSLTGANEQYF. The CDR3 DNA sequence: TGTGCCAGCAGCTTAACTGGGGCCAACGAGCAGTACTTC. The rearrangement links TRBV11-3 to TRBJ2-7; tentatively, D is TRBD1 (5 bases). Germline V gene sequence: CDR1 SGHNT, CDR2 YENEEA. V was trimmed by 2 bases and J by 5 bases, leaving 10 bases between them. The CDR3 is 13 residues long.

The CDR3 DNA reads TGCGCCAGCAGCCCCTATACTAGCGGGGGGGTCCTTTACGAGCAGTACTTC. As protein: CASSPYTSGGVLYEQYF. The chain joins TRBV4-3 to TRBJ2-7; 13 bases agree with TRBD2. Germline V gene lookup returns CDR1 LGHNA and CDR2 YSLEER. CDR3 size: 17 residues. Trimming at V came to 4 bases and at J to 4 bases, leaving 10 bases not matched to a gene.

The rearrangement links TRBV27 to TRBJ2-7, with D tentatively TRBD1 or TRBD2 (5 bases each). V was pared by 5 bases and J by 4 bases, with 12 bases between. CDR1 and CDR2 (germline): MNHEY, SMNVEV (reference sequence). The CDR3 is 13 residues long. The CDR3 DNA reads TGTGCCAGCAGTGCCGTGGGGGTGTACGAGCAGTACTTC. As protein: CASSAVGVYEQYF.

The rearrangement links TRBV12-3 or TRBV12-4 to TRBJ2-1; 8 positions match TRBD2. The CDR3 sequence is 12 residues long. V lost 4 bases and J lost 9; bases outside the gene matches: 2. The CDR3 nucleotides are TGTGCCAGCAGTTCACTAGCGGCTGAGCAGTTCTTC. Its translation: CASSSLAAEQFF.

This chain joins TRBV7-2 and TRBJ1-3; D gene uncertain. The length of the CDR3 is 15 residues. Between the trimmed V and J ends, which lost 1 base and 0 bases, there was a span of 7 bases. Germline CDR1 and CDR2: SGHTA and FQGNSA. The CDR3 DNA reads TGTGCCAGCAGCTTAGTGGGCGGCTCTGGAAACACCATATATTTT. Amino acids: CASSLVGGSGNTIYF.

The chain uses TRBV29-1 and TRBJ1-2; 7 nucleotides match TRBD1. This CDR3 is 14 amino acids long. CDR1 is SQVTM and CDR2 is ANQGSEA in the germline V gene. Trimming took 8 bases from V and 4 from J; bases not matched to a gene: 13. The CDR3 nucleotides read TGCAGCACGGAGGACAGGCAACTCCTCTATGGCTACACCTTC. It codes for CSTEDRQLLYGYTF.

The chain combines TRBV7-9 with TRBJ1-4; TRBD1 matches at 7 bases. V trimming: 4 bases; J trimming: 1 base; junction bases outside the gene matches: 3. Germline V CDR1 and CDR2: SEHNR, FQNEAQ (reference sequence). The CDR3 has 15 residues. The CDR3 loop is CASSWTGQTNEKLFF. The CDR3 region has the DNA TGTGCCAGCAGCTGGACAGGCCAAACTAATGAAAAACTGTTTTTT.

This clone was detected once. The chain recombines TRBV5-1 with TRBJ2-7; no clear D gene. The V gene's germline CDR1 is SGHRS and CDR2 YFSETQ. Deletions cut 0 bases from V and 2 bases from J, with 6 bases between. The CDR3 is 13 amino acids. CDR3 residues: CASSLEAAYEQYF. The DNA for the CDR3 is TGCGCCAGCAGCTTGGAGGCAGCCTACGAGCAGTACTTC.

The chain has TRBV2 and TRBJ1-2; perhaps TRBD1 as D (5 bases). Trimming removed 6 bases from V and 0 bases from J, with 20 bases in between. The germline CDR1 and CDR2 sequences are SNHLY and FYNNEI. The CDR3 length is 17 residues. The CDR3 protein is CASRMKTGDLANYGYTF. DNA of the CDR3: TGTGCCAGCAGGATGAAGACGGGGGACTTAGCTAACTATGGCTACACCTTC.

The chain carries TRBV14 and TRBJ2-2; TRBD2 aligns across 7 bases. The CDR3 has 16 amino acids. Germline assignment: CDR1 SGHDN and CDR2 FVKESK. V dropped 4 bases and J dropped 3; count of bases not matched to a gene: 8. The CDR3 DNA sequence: TGTGCCAGCAGCCCCGGATGGGGAGGGGACACCGGGGAGCTGTTTTTT. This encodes CASSPGWGGDTGELFF.

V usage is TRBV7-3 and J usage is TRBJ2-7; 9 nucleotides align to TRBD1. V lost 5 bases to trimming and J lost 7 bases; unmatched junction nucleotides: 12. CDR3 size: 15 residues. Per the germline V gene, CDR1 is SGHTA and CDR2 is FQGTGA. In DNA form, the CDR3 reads TGTGCCAGCAGCGCCTCCGGGGACAGGGTCTCAGAGCAGTACTTC. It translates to CASSASGDRVSEQYF.

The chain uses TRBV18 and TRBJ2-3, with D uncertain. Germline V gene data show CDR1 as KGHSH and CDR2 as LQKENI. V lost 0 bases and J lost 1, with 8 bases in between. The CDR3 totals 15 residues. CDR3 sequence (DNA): TGTGCCAGCTCACCACCGATTGCTGGCACAGATACGCAGTATTTT. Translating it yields CASSPPIAGTDTQYF.

CDR3 in DNA: TGTGCCAGCACCCTAGGGGGAGGTAGTACTAACTATGGCTACACCTTC. Encoded protein: CASTLGGGSTNYGYTF. V usage is TRBV28 and J usage is TRBJ1-2; a possible D gene is TRBD1 (6 bases). CDR1 and CDR2 (germline): MDHEN, SYDVKM. V was shortened by 7 bases and J by 0 bases, with 18 bases between the two germline ends. The CDR3 is 16 amino acids.

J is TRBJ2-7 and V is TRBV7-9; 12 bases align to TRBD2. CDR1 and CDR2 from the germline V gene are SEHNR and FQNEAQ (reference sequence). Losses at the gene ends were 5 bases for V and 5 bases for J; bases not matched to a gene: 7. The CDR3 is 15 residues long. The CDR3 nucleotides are TGTGCCAGCAGCCAAACCGGACTAGCGGGAAACGAGCAGTACTTC. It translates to CASSQTGLAGNEQYF.

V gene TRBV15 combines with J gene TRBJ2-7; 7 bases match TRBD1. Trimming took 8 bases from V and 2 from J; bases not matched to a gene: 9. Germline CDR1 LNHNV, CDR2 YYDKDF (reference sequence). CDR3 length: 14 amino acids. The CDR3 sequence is CATAPPDRTYEQYF. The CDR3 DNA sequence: TGTGCCACCGCGCCACCGGACAGGACCTACGAGCAGTACTTC.

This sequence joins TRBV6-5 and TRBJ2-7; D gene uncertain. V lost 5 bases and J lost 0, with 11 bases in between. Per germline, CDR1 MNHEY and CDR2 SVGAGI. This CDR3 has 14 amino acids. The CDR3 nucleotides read TGTGCCAGCAGTCCGGGTCTAAGCTCCTACGAGCAGTACTTC. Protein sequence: CASSPGLSSYEQYF.

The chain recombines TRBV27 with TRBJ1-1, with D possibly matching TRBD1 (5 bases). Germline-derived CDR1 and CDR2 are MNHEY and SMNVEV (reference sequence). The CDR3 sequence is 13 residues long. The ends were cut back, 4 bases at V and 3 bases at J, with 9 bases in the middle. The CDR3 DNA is TGTGCCAGCAGTTATGACAGATACACTGAAGCTTTCTTT. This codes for CASSYDRYTEAFF.

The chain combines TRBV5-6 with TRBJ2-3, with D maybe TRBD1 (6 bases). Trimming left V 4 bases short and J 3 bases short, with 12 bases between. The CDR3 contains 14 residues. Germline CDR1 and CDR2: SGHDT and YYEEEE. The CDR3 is CASSAPDSTDTQYF. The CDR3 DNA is TGTGCCAGCAGCGCGCCGGACAGTACAGATACGCAGTATTTT.

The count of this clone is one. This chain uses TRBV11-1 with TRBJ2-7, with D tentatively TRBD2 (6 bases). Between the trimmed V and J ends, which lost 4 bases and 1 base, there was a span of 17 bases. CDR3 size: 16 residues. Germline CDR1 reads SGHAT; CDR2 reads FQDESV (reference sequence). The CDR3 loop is CASSSRLGSPSYEQYF. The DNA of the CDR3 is TGTGCCAGCAGCTCGCGCCTCGGGAGCCCGTCCTACGAGCAGTACTTC.

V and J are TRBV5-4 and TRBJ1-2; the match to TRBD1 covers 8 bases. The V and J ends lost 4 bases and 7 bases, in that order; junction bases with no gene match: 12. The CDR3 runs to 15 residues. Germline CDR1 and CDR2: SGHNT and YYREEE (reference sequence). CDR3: CASSQPARGLFGYTF. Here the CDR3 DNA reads TGTGCCAGCAGCCAACCGGCCAGGGGGCTTTTTGGCTACACCTTC.

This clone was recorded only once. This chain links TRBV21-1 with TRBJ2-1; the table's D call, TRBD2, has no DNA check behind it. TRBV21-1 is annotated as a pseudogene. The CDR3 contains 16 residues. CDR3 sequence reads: CASSSISGGAINEQFF. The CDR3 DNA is TGTGCCAGCAGCAGCATTAGCGGGGGGGCTATCAATGAGCAGTTCTTC.

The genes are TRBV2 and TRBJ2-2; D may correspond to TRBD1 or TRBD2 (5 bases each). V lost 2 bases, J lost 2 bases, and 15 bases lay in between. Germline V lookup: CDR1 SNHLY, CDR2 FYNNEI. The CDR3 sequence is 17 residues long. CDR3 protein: CASSEYPDGTNTGELFF. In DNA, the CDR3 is TGTGCCAGCAGTGAATACCCCGATGGGACCAACACCGGGGAGCTGTTTTTT. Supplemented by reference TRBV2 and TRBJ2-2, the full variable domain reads EPEVTQTPSHQVTQMGQEVILRCVPISNHLYFYWYRQILGQKVEFLVSFYNNEISEKSEIFDDQFSVERPDGSNFTLKIRSTKLEDSAMYFCASSEYPDGTNTGELFFGEGSRLTVL.

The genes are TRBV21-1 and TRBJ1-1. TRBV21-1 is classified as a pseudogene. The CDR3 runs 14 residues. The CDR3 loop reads CASSKGSENTEAFF. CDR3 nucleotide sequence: TGTGCCAGCAGCAAAGGATCGGAGAACACTGAAGCTTTCTTT.

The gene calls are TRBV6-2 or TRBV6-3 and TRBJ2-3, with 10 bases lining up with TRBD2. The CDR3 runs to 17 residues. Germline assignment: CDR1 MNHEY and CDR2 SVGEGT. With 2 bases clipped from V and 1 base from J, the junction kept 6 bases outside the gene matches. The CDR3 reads CASSYLELAGRTDTQYF. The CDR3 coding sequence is TGTGCCAGCAGTTACCTCGAACTAGCGGGGCGCACAGATACGCAGTATTTT.

The CDR3 is CASSPSGPGGGYTF. The CDR3 DNA is TGTGCCAGTAGTCCCAGTGGACCAGGGGGAGGCTACACCTTC. This chain joins TRBV19 and TRBJ1-2; TRBD1 matches 7 bases. The V gene end was trimmed by 5 bases and the J gene end by 8 bases; junction bases not matched to a gene: 11. Germline assignment: CDR1 LNHDA and CDR2 SQIVND (reference sequence). There are 14 residues in the CDR3.

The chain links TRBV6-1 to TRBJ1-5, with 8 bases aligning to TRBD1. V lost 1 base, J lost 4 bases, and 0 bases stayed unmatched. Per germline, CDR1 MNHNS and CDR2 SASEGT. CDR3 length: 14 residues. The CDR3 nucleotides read TGTGCCAGCAGTGAAGGGACAGGGAATCAGCCCCAGCATTTT. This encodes CASSEGTGNQPQHF.

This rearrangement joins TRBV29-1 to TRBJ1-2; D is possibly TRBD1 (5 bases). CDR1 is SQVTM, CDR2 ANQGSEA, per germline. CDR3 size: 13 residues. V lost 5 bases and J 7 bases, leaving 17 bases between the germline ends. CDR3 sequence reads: CSVQGARSSGYTF. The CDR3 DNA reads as TGCAGCGTTCAGGGAGCGCGCTCCAGTGGCTACACCTTC.

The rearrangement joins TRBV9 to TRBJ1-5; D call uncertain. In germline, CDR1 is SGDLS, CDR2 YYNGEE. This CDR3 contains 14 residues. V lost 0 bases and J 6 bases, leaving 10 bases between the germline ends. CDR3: CASSVGTMGQPQHF. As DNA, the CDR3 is TGTGCCAGCAGCGTAGGTACTATGGGTCAGCCCCAGCATTTT.

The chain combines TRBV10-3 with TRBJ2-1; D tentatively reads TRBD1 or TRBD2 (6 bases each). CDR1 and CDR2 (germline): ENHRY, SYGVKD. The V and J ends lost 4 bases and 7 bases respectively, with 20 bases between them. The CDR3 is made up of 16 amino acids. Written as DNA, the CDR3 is TGTGCCATCAGTGGGGGGGCGGGACGGATTGGGAATGAGCAGTTCTTC. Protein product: CAISGGAGRIGNEQFF.

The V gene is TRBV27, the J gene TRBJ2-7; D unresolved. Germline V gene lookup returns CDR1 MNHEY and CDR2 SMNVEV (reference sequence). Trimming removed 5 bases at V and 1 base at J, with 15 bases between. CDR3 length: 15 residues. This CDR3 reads CASSAAWAKSYEQYF. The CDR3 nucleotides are TGTGCCAGCAGTGCCGCATGGGCGAAGTCCTACGAGCAGTACTTC.